The next 19 T cell receptor beta chains were all read from a single sample in a study of T-cell reconstitution after alpha-beta-depleted transplantation in children. Findings and caveats of the study: Hyperexpanded clones declined; after one year, newly produced T cells mostly supplied diversity.

Preparation of the TCRbeta library involved a method that used unique molecular identifiers. MiXCR, applied by TCRdb to the PCR reads, yields one record per CDR3 protein. The profile shows about 300,000 distinct CDR3 sequences, roughly 8.2% of them singletons. The antigens of these receptors remain unknown. The source material was peripheral blood, sampled 360 days after TCRalphabeta/CD19-depleted stem cell transplant. Receptor source: a female patient aged 2-10 years who had a stem cell transplant for Fanconi anemia, so the T cells may come from the graft donor.

This CDR3 is CASSYGTGVSYNEQFF. The CDR3 region has the DNA TGTGCCAGCAGTTACGGTACCGGGGTCTCGTACAATGAGCAGTTCTTC. V and J are TRBV6-2 or TRBV6-3 and TRBJ2-1; D perhaps matches TRBD2 (5 bases). V was trimmed by 2 bases and J by 4 bases, leaving 15 bases between them. Germline V gene sequence: CDR1 MNHEY, CDR2 SVGEGT. This CDR3 comprises 16 residues.

V is TRBV14 and J is TRBJ1-2; D might be TRBD1 (5 bases). The CDR3 is 13 amino acids. The V and J ends lost 1 base and 7 bases respectively, with 10 bases between them. Germline assignment: CDR1 SGHDN and CDR2 FVKESK. The CDR3 DNA is TGTGCCAGCAGCCAAGGGGACCCCGGTGGCTACACCTTC. Its translation: CASSQGDPGGYTF.

This clonotype has only a few counts. V usage is TRBV20-1 and J usage is TRBJ2-7; 16 bases are shared with TRBD2. The CDR3 covers 16 residues. Per germline, CDR1 DFQATT and CDR2 SNEGSKA (reference sequence). V lost 0 bases and J lost 5; bases outside the gene matches: 4. In nucleotides, the CDR3 is TGCAGTGCTAGAGATCAGGGACTAGCGGGGGGGCACGAGCAGTACTTC. This translates into CSARDQGLAGGHEQYF.

At least ten counts were recorded for this clonotype. This chain links TRBV7-2 with TRBJ2-3; the D gene is possibly TRBD1 (5 bases). Germline CDR1 and CDR2: SGHTA and FQGNSA. The CDR3 spans 17 residues. The germline V and J ends were trimmed by 2 bases and 2 bases, with 17 bases remaining between them. CDR3 nucleotide sequence: TGTGCCAGCAGCTTAAGGGGCGACGGCCTCTTCACAGATACGCAGTATTTT. It translates to CASSLRGDGLFTDTQYF.

This clonotype was counted between two and nine times. V gene TRBV4-2 combines with J gene TRBJ2-6; D gene uncertain. Germline V lookup: CDR1 LGHNA, CDR2 YNFKEQ. Trimming took off 1 base at V and 0 bases at J, with 7 bases between the two ends. The CDR3 loop spans 16 amino acids. The CDR3 reads CASSQGFNSGANVLTF. The CDR3 DNA reads as TGTGCCAGCAGCCAAGGGTTCAACTCTGGGGCCAACGTCCTGACTTTC.

This clonotype was detected ten times or more. V is TRBV7-9 and J is TRBJ2-7; D uncertain. V shed 7 bases and J shed 5 bases, with 18 bases lying between them. There are 14 residues in the CDR3. Germline V CDR1 and CDR2: SEHNR, FQNEAQ (reference sequence). The CDR3 DNA reads as TGTGCCAGCACCCCGACCGAGACGTACAACGAGCAGTACTTC. Protein product: CASTPTETYNEQYF.

The chain carries TRBV15 and TRBJ2-7; D is possibly TRBD2 (6 bases). Trimming stripped 6 bases from V and 6 bases from J, with 15 bases between. Germline V gene data show CDR1 as LNHNV and CDR2 as YYDKDF (reference sequence). CDR3 length equals 13 residues. CDR3 bases: TGTGCCACCAGTGCCCGGGACTCAAGCGAGCAGTACTTC. This codes for CATSARDSSEQYF.

The chain employs TRBV2 and TRBJ1-5, with 9 positions matching TRBD1. The CDR3 loop spans 13 amino acids. Germline CDR1 and CDR2: SNHLY and FYNNEI. The V and J ends lost 6 bases and 6 bases, in that order; junction bases with no gene match: 3. CDR3 region: CASRTGGGQPQHF. CDR3 DNA sequence: TGTGCCAGCAGAACAGGGGGCGGTCAGCCCCAGCATTTT.

This clonotype was recorded at least ten times. The gene calls are TRBV9 and TRBJ2-3; 8 nucleotides match TRBD2. Germline values: CDR1 SGDLS, CDR2 YYNGEE. The CDR3 runs to 13 residues. V shed 1 base, J shed 5 bases, and the junction held 0 bases outside the gene matches. Written as DNA, the CDR3 is TGTGCCAGCAGCGTACTAGCGGGAGATACGCAGTATTTT. Translation gives CASSVLAGDTQYF.

The sample holds a few counts of this clonotype. Compared with germline, one end of the junction differs, possibly owing to a read error. The CDR3, as DNA: TGTGCCACCCGGGCTACTAGCGGGATGGAGGGTGAGGATACGCAGTATTTT. Amino acids: CATRATSGMEGEDTQYF. The chain carries TRBV10-2 and TRBJ2-3, with 10 nucleotides matching TRBD2. Germline CDR1 WSHSY, CDR2 SAAADI. This CDR3 contains 17 residues.

This clonotype has a handful of counts. V is TRBV20-1 and J is TRBJ1-6; D unresolved. Germline V gene data show CDR1 as DFQATT and CDR2 as SNEGSKA (reference sequence). The ends were cut back, 4 bases at V and 6 bases at J, with 7 bases in the middle. This CDR3 comprises 12 residues. The CDR3 bases are TGCAGTGCTATAGACCCTAATTCACCCCTCCACTTT. Translated: CSAIDPNSPLHF.

This clonotype was detected many times. The chain has TRBV12-3 or TRBV12-4 and TRBJ1-2; 7 positions match TRBD1. V gave up 5 bases and J gave up 6 bases; unmatched junction bases: 9. The CDR3 runs to 14 residues. The CDR3 sequence is CASSSQGGLNGYTF. CDR3 sequence (DNA): TGTGCCAGCAGTAGCCAGGGGGGGCTTAATGGCTACACCTTC.

This clonotype came up many times. The rearrangement joins TRBV10-3 to TRBJ2-5; TRBD2 aligns across 8 bases. The germline gives CDR1 ENHRY, CDR2 SYGVKD. This CDR3 comprises 13 residues. Trimming took 6 bases from V and 5 from J; bases not matched to a gene: 5. As DNA, the CDR3 is TGTGCCATCAGAGGACTAGCTGGGGAGACCCAGTACTTC. This translates into CAIRGLAGETQYF.

This clonotype has a handful of counts. This sequence joins TRBV6-5 and TRBJ2-2; D is undetermined. This CDR3 comprises 13 residues. Germline CDR1 MNHEY, CDR2 SVGAGI. The ends were cut back, 6 bases at V and 4 bases at J, with 9 bases in the middle. In nucleotides, the CDR3 is TGTGCCAGCAGGATTACAGCCACCGGGGAGCTGTTTTTT. Amino acid sequence: CASRITATGELFF.

In this sample, this clonotype turned up many times. Germline and junction disagree at one end, which may indicate a read error. The genes are TRBV5-1 and TRBJ2-3; the match to TRBD1 covers 9 bases. Germline V CDR1 and CDR2: SGHRS, YFSETQ. The length of the CDR3 is 16 residues. The CDR3, as DNA: TGCGCCAGCAGTTTGGACAGGGGAGGACACACAGATACGCAGTATTTT. Amino acid sequence: CASSLDRGGHTDTQYF.

This chain joins TRBV7-8 and TRBJ2-1; weak D call: TRBD2 (5 bases). The CDR3 is 16 amino acids. Germline assignment: CDR1 SGHVS and CDR2 FQNEAQ. Trimming pared 0 bases from V and 0 bases from J, leaving 9 bases between. CDR3 sequence reads: CASSLARGYSYNEQFF. In DNA form, the CDR3 reads TGTGCCAGCAGCTTAGCACGAGGGTACTCCTACAATGAGCAGTTCTTC.

This clonotype was observed many times. The chain links TRBV28 to TRBJ2-3, with D perhaps TRBD2 (6 bases). There are 15 residues in the CDR3. Germline CDR1 MDHEN, CDR2 SYDVKM. The V gene lost 6 bases and the J gene lost 2 bases, with 15 bases spanning the gap. The CDR3 loop reads CASSLGGVFTDTQYF. The CDR3 region has the DNA TGTGCCAGCAGCTTAGGCGGGGTTTTCACAGATACGCAGTATTTT.

This clonotype was seen at least ten times. This chain joins TRBV29-1 and TRBJ1-2, with a tentative D call TRBD1 (6 bases). The germline V and J ends were trimmed by 6 bases and 8 bases, with 13 bases remaining between them. Germline V CDR1 and CDR2: SQVTM, ANQGSEA. The CDR3 consists of 11 residues. For the CDR3, the DNA is TGCAGCGTGACAGGAGAGTACGGCTACACCTTC. It codes for CSVTGEYGYTF.

The rearrangement links TRBV2 to TRBJ2-3; TRBD1 aligns across 10 bases. V lost 6 bases, J lost 6 bases, and 6 bases stayed unmatched. Germline V lookup: CDR1 SNHLY, CDR2 FYNNEI. This CDR3 spans 14 amino acids. CDR3 sequence: CASRRQGATDTQYF. The DNA of the CDR3 is TGTGCCAGCAGGAGACAGGGGGCGACGGATACGCAGTATTTT.